Below, one T cell receptor (beta chain) is given with its context. As yet, its antigen is unknown. This sample is drawn from a study of blood T cells in healthy people across ages. The study, taken as a whole, reports: Relative to aged donors, long-lived donors carried more naive CD4+ cells and displayed higher diversity. Estimates of total diversity, which came from one million sequenced T cells, were considered to be underestimates.

Germline V gene sequence: CDR1 SGHRS, CDR2 YFSETQ. This CDR3 contains 14 residues. The second PCR ran roughly 7 to 12 cycles with a sample-barcoded 5' primer and J-beta primers. MiXCR was run by TCRdb on the 5' RACE reads, yielding one entry per CDR3 protein. The sample lists hundreds of thousands of distinct CDR3 sequences, 40% to 50% occurring once. The sequenced material came from blood. This chain links TRBV5-1 with TRBJ2-4; 7 positions agree with TRBD1. The last part of the DNA fits TRBJ2-7 better; the J call may be wrong. The clonotype was recovered from a man in his 60s in good health. The CDR3 DNA is TGCGCCAGCAGTCTACCGGGACAGCACTACGAGCAGTACTTC. This translates into CASSLPGQHYEQYF.